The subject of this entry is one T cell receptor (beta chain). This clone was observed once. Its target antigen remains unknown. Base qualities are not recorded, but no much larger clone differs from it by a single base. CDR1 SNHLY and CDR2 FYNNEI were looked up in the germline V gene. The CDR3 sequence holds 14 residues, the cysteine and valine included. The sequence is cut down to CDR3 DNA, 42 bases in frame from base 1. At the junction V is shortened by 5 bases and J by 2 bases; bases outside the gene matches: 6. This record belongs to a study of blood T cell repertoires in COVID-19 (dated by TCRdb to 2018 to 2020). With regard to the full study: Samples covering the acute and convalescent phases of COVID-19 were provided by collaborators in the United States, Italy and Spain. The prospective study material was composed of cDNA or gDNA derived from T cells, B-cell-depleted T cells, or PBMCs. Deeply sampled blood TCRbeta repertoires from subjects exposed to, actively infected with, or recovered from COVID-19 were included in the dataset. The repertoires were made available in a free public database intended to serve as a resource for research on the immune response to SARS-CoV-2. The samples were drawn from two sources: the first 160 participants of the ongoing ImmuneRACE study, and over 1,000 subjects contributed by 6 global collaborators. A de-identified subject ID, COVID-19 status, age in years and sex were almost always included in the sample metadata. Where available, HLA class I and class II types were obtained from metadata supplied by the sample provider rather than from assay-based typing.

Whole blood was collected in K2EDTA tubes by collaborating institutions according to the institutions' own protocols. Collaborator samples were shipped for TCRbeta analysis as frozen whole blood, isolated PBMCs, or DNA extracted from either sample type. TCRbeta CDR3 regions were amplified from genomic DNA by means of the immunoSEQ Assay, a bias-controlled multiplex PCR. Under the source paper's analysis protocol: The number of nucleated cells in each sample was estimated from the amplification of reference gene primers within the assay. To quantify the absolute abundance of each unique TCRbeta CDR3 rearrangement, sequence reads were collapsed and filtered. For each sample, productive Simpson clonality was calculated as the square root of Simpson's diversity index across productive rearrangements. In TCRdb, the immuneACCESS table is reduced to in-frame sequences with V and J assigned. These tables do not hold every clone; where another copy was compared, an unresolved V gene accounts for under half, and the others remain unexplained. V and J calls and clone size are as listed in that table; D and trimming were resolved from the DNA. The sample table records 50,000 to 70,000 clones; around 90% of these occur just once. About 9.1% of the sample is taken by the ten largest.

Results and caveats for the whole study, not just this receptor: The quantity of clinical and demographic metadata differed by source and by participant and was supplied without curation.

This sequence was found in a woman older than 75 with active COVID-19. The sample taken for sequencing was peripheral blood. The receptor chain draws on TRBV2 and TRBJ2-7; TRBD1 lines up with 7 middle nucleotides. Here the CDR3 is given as CASSKGQLAYEQYV. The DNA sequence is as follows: TGTGCCAGCAGTAAGGGACAGTTAGCCTACGAGCAGTACGTC.